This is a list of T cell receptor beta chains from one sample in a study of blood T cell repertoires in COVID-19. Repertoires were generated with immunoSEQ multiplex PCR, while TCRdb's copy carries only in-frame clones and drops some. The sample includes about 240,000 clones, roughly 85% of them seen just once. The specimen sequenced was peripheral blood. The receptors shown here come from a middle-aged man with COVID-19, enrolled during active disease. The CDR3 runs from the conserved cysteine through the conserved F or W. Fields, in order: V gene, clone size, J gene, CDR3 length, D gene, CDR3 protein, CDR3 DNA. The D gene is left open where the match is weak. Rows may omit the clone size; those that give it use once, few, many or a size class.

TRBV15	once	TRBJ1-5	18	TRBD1	CATSRAPLTGGGNQPQHF	TGTGCCACCAGCAGAGCTCCGTTGACAGGGGGAGGCAATCAGCCCCAGCATTTT
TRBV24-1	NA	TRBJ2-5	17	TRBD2	CATSDLGLAGGKETQYF	TGTGCCACCAGTGATTTGGGCCTAGCGGGGGGGAAAGAGACCCAGTACTTC
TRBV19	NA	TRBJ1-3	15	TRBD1	CASSRTGTPGNTIYF	TGTGCCAGTAGTCGGACAGGAACACCTGGAAACACCATATATTTT
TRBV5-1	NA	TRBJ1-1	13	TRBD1	CASSLRQGFEAFF	TGCGCCAGCAGCCTGAGACAGGGTTTTGAAGCTTTCTTT
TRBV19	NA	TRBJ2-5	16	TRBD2	CASSIVVSGGQETQYF	TGTGCCAGTAGTATTGTGGTTAGCGGGGGGCAAGAGACCCAGTACTTC
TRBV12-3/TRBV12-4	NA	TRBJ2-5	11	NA	CASRSLQTQYF	TGTGCCAGCAGATCCCTACAGACCCAGTACTTC
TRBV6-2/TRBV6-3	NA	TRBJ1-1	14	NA	CASSYSGGNTEAFF	TGTGCCAGCAGTTACTCGGGGGGGAACACTGAAGCTTTCTTT
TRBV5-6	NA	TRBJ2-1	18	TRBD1	CASSPGTGGPSSYNEQFF	TGTGCCAGCAGCCCCGGGACAGGGGGCCCCAGCTCCTACAATGAGCAGTTCTTC
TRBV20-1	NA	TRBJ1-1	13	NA	CSASRTANTEAFF	TGCAGTGCTAGTAGGACTGCGAACACTGAAGCTTTCTTT
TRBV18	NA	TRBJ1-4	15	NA	CASSPRGATNEKLFF	TGTGCCAGCTCACCAAGGGGTGCAACTAATGAAAAACTGTTTTTT
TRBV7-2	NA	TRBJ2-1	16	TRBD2	CASSPRRGGTYNEQFF	TGTGCCAGCAGCCCCAGGCGGGGGGGCACCTACAATGAGCAGTTCTTC
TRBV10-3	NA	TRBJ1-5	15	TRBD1	CAISGDRGSGQPQHF	TGTGCCATCAGTGGGGACAGGGGGAGTGGTCAGCCCCAGCATTTT
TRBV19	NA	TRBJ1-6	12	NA	CASKNTGVPLHF	TGTGCCAGTAAAAATACCGGGGTGCCCCTCCACTTT
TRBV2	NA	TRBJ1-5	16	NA	CASSGRGDRFSQPQHF	TGTGCCAGCAGTGGAAGGGGTGATCGGTTTAGTCAGCCCCAGCATTTT
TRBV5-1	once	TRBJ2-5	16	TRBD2	CASSSGLVGRQETQYF	TGCGCCAGCAGCTCCGGACTAGTGGGTAGACAAGAGACCCAGTACTTC
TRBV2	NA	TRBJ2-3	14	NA	CASSAVSVTDTQYF	TGTGCCAGCAGTGCGGTTTCTGTCACAGATACGCAGTATTTT
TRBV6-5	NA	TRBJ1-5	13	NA	CASKRVSVQPQHF	TGTGCCAGCAAGCGGGTTAGTGTTCAGCCCCAGCATTTT
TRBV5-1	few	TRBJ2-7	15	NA	CASTPLGPQEEEQYF	TGCGCCAGCACCCCTCTCGGGCCCCAGGAGGAGGAGCAGTACTTC
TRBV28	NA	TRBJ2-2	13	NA	CASRYRVAGELFF	TGTGCCAGCAGATACAGGGTAGCCGGGGAGCTGTTTTTT
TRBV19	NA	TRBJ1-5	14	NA	CASSIQDSQQPQHF	TGTGCCAGTAGTATACAGGATTCTCAACAGCCCCAGCATTTT
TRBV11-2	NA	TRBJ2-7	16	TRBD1	CASSLYLGQGAAEQYF	TGTGCCAGCAGCTTATACCTCGGACAGGGGGCGGCGGAGCAGTACTTC
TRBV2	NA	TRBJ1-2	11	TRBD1	CASGTGSGYTF	TGTGCCAGTGGGACAGGAAGTGGCTACACCTTC
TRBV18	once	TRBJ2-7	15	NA	CASSPNSGGSYEQYF	TGTGCCAGCTCACCGAATAGCGGTGGCTCCTACGAGCAGTACTTC
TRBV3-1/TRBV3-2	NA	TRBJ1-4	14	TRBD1	CASSRPGGGEKLFF	TGTGCCAGCAGCCGTCCAGGGGGTGGTGAAAAACTGTTTTTT
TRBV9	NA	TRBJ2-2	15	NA	CASSVDTGNTGELFF	TGTGCCAGCAGCGTAGATACAGGGAACACCGGGGAGCTGTTTTTT
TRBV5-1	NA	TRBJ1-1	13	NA	CASRETVNTEAFF	TGCGCCAGCAGAGAAACAGTTAACACTGAAGCTTTCTTT
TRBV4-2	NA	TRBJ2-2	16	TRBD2	CASSQEERGFTGELFF	TGTGCCAGCAGCCAAGAGGAGCGGGGGTTCACCGGGGAGCTGTTTTTT
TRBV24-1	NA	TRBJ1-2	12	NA	CATSSRGYGYTF	TGTGCCACCAGTTCCCGGGGCTATGGCTACACCTTC
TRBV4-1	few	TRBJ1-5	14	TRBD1	CASSQRQGDQPQHF	TGCGCCAGCAGCCAAAGACAGGGCGATCAGCCCCAGCATTTT
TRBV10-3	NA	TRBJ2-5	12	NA	CATQTGRETQYF	TGTGCCACCCAGACGGGTCGAGAGACCCAGTACTTC
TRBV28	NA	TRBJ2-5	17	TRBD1	CASSLRWGQGLGETQYF	TGTGCCAGCAGTTTAAGGTGGGGACAGGGGCTCGGAGAGACCCAGTACTTC
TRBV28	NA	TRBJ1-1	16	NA	CASSLKGGAKNTEAFF	TGTGCCAGCAGTCTAAAGGGGGGGGCGAAGAACACTGAAGCTTTCTTT
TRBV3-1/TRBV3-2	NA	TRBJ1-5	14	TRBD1	CASSPTGLNQPQHF	TGTGCCAGCAGCCCGACAGGGCTAAATCAGCCCCAGCATTTT
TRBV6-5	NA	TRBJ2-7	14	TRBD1	CASSYWRTGSEQYF	TGTGCCAGCAGTTATTGGCGGACAGGCTCCGAGCAGTACTTC
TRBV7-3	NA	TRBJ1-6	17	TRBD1	CASSQSGTGLYNSPLHF	TGTGCCAGCAGCCAATCCGGGACAGGGCTCTATAATTCACCCCTCCACTTT
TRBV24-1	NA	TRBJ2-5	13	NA	CATSDSGWQTQYF	TGTGCCACCAGTGATTCAGGGTGGCAGACCCAGTACTTC
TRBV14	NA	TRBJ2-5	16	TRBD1	CASSHNRDRHQETQYF	TGTGCCAGCAGCCACAACCGGGACAGACATCAAGAGACCCAGTACTTC
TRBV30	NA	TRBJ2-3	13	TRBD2	CAWSFSGGDTQYF	TGTGCCTGGAGTTTTAGCGGGGGAGATACGCAGTATTTT
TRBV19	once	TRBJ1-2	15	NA	CASIGRRLPNYGYTF	TGTGCCAGTATCGGCAGAAGACTCCCTAACTATGGCTACACCTTC
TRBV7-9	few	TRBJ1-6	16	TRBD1	CASSLGTGGANSPLHF	TGTGCCAGCAGCTTAGGGACAGGGGGAGCAAATTCACCCCTCCACTTT
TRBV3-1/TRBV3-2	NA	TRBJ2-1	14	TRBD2	CASSQAAGNNEQFF	TGTGCCAGCAGCCAAGCAGCGGGGAACAATGAGCAGTTCTTC
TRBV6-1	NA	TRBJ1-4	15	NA	CASSDRGRVGEKLFF	TGTGCCAGCAGTGATCGAGGGAGGGTGGGTGAAAAACTGTTTTTT
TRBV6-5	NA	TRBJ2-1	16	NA	CASSYTASFSYNEQFF	TGTGCCAGCAGTTATACGGCTAGTTTCTCCTACAATGAGCAGTTCTTC